The 20 T cell receptor beta chains presented below share a single source sample, sequenced in a study of cytomegalovirus exposure and HLA in healthy donors. The PCR made use of 60 Vbeta and 13 Jbeta primers. Profiling relied on immunoSEQ multiplex PCR, and the TCRdb table lists in-frame clones only, not all of them. There are about 100,000 clones in the sample; roughly 80% occur only once, and about 6.6% lies in the top ten. Sequencing was performed on PBMCs. The receptors were sampled from a man aged 35-49 years in good health and CMV-seropositive.

V gene TRBV2 combines with J gene TRBJ1-5, with 8 positions matching TRBD1. CDR1 SNHLY and CDR2 FYNNEI come from the germline V gene. The CDR3 has 15 residues. The trim removed 6 bases at V and 2 bases at J, leaving 6 bases unmatched. This chain's CDR3 is CASRQGAGGNQPQHF. The DNA of the CDR3 is TGTGCCAGCAGGCAGGGGGCCGGGGGCAATCAGCCCCAGCATTTT. Full variable domain (rest looked up from reference TRBV2 and TRBJ1-5): EPEVTQTPSHQVTQMGQEVILRCVPISNHLYFYWYRQILGQKVEFLVSFYNNEISEKSEIFDDQFSVERPDGSNFTLKIRSTKLEDSAMYFCASRQGAGGNQPQHFGDGTRLSIL.

This clone was seen a few times. The gene calls are TRBV5-4 and TRBJ2-6; D may be TRBD1 (5 bases). Germline assignment: CDR1 SGHNT and CDR2 YYREEE (reference sequence). This CDR3 contains 15 residues. V was trimmed by 4 bases and J by 4 bases, leaving 12 bases between them. The CDR3 spells CASSTPGSGANVLTF. CDR3 DNA: TGTGCCAGCAGCACCCCAGGGTCCGGGGCCAACGTCCTGACTTTC. Full variable domain (rest looked up from reference TRBV5-4 and TRBJ2-6): ETGVTQSPTHLIKTRGQQVTLRCSSQSGHNTVSWYQQALGQGPQFIFQYYREEENGRGNFPPRFSGLQFPNYSSELNVNALELDDSALYLCASSTPGSGANVLTFGAGSRLTVL.

V gene TRBV2 combines with J gene TRBJ2-5, with unresolved D. Germline values: CDR1 SNHLY, CDR2 FYNNEI. V lost 3 bases to trimming and J lost 2 bases, with 13 bases between them. The CDR3 has 15 amino acids. The CDR3 DNA follows: TGTGCCAGCAGTGACGCGATAGTAGCACAAGAGACCCAGTACTTC. It yields the protein CASSDAIVAQETQYF.

The genes are TRBV19 and TRBJ2-5; tentatively, D is TRBD1 (6 bases). Trimming took 9 bases from V and 2 from J, leaving 13 bases between them. Germline V gene data show CDR1 as LNHDA and CDR2 as SQIVND (reference sequence). The CDR3 spans 13 residues. The CDR3 DNA follows: TGTGCCAGCTCCCTGGGGACACAAGAGACCCAGTACTTC. This codes for CASSLGTQETQYF.

This clone was counted a few times. The gene calls are TRBV2 and TRBJ2-5; 8 positions match TRBD2. Germline values: CDR1 SNHLY, CDR2 FYNNEI. The V and J ends lost 5 bases and 1 base, in that order; junction bases with no gene match: 3. The CDR3 length is 14 residues. CDR3 bases: TGTGCCAGCAGTTGGAGCGGGGGCCAAGAGACCCAGTACTTC. This encodes CASSWSGGQETQYF.

This chain uses TRBV5-1 with TRBJ1-4; D perhaps matches TRBD1 (6 bases). Between the trimmed V and J ends, which lost 2 bases and 5 bases, there was a span of 10 bases. Germline assignment: CDR1 SGHRS and CDR2 YFSETQ. The CDR3 is 14 amino acids. The CDR3: CASSFGGGNEKLFF. CDR3 nucleotide sequence: TGCGCCAGCAGCTTCGGGGGGGGCAATGAAAAACTGTTTTTT.

This clone appeared once. The rearrangement uses TRBV6-1 and TRBJ2-5, with TRBD2 as a possible D gene (6 bases). The J call could be wrong; TRBJ2-7 is a better fit for the DNA end. Germline V gene lookup returns CDR1 MNHNS and CDR2 SASEGT. CDR3 length equals 15 residues. The CDR3: CASSEATSWTYEQYF. The DNA of the CDR3 is TGTGCCAGCAGTGAAGCGACTAGTTGGACCTACGAGCAGTACTTC.

The sample holds one count of this clone. The rearrangement links TRBV6-5 to TRBJ1-2; tentative D call: TRBD1 (5 bases). The CDR3 is 14 amino acids. Germline assignment: CDR1 MNHEY and CDR2 SVGAGI. Trimming stripped 6 bases from V and 2 bases from J, with 13 bases between. CDR3 residues: CASRETETNYGYTF. CDR3 sequence (DNA): TGTGCCAGCAGAGAGACAGAAACCAACTATGGCTACACCTTC.

The CDR3 DNA reads as TGTGCCAGCAGTCGGAACACTGAAGCTTTCTTT. The encoded protein is CASSRNTEAFF. The rearrangement joins TRBV27 to TRBJ1-1; D is unresolved. The CDR3 has 11 residues. Trimming pared 5 bases from V and 1 base from J, leaving 2 bases between. The germline CDR1 and CDR2 sequences are MNHEY and SMNVEV (reference sequence).

This CDR3 is CASSPGFNYGYTF. CDR3 coding DNA: TGTGCCAGCAGCCCAGGGTTTAACTATGGCTACACCTTC. The rearrangement links TRBV6-4 to TRBJ1-2; D might be TRBD1 (5 bases). The CDR3 contains 13 residues. Deletions cut 6 bases from V and 1 base from J, with 9 bases between. From germline, CDR1 is MRHNA and CDR2 SNTAGT.

This clone has only a few counts. The chain couples TRBV6-1 to TRBJ1-1, with D uncertain. The germline V gene encodes CDR1 MNHNS and CDR2 SASEGT. The CDR3 covers 12 residues. V was cut by 2 bases and J by 13 bases, with 14 bases left in between. The CDR3 loop is CASSEYSGIGFF. DNA of the CDR3: TGTGCCAGCAGTGAATATTCGGGGATAGGTTTCTTT.

This clone was counted a single time. The chain couples TRBV7-2 to TRBJ2-3; 7 bases map to TRBD2. This CDR3 has 20 residues. Germline V lookup: CDR1 SGHTA, CDR2 FQGNSA. Germline trimming cut 0 bases from V and 1 base from J; bases unmatched to any gene: 16. CDR3 in amino acids: CASSLAGGSPNPFRTDTQYF. CDR3 bases: TGTGCCAGCAGCTTAGCGGGGGGGTCTCCAAACCCCTTTCGCACAGATACGCAGTATTTT.

The rearrangement joins TRBV5-1 to TRBJ2-7, with D possibly TRBD1 on 6 matching bases. This CDR3 is 15 amino acids long. Trimming removed 0 bases from V and 4 bases from J, with 14 bases in between. Germline V gives CDR1 SGHRS, CDR2 YFSETQ. In DNA, the CDR3 is TGCGCCAGCAGCTTGGTGGCCAGGGGCTTGTACGAGCAGTACTTC. It codes for CASSLVARGLYEQYF.

The J gene is TRBJ1-5, the V gene TRBV27; D is possibly TRBD1 (6 bases). This CDR3 region has 18 residues. V lost 0 bases to trimming and J lost 3 bases, with 18 bases between them. Germline-derived CDR1 and CDR2 are MNHEY and SMNVEV (reference sequence). DNA for the CDR3: TGTGCCAGCAGTTTATCGACGTTCAGGCCAGGGGACAATCAGCCCCAGCATTTT. The encoded protein is CASSLSTFRPGDNQPQHF.

The V call is TRBV5-5, the J call TRBJ1-2; possible D gene TRBD1, 5 bases. From germline, CDR1 is SGHKS and CDR2 YYEKEE (reference sequence). The CDR3 runs 15 residues. V was pared by 1 base and J by 4 bases, with 14 bases between. The CDR3 protein is CASSLRPSGAYGYTF. CDR3 bases: TGTGCCAGCAGCTTGCGGCCAAGTGGGGCCTATGGCTACACCTTC.

The rearrangement joins TRBV20-1 to TRBJ2-7; D is undetermined. Per the germline V gene, CDR1 is DFQATT and CDR2 is SNEGSKA (reference sequence). V was shortened by 3 bases and J by 6 bases, with 9 bases between the two germline ends. The CDR3 has 11 amino acids. CDR3 region: CSASNSVEQYF. CDR3 sequence (DNA): TGCAGTGCTAGTAACTCCGTCGAGCAGTACTTC.

The chain links TRBV12-5 to TRBJ2-3, with 12 bases aligning to TRBD1. The CDR3 runs to 16 residues. Trimming cost V 6 bases and J 5 bases; bases outside gene matches: 9. Germline assignment: CDR1 LGHNT and CDR2 FRNRAP. CDR3 in DNA: TGTGCTAGTGGGGCCGGGACAGGGGGCGCAGGAGATACGCAGTATTTT. Protein: CASGAGTGGAGDTQYF. The entire variable domain, with the rest obtained from reference TRBV12-5 and TRBJ2-3, is as follows: DARVTQTPRHKVTEMGQEVTMRCQPILGHNTVFWYRQTMMQGLELLAYFRNRAPLDDSGMPKDRFSAEMPDATLATLKIQPSEPRDSAVYFCASGAGTGGAGDTQYFGPGTRLTVL.

The chain uses TRBV18 and TRBJ1-2; possible D gene TRBD1, 5 bases. Germline loops: CDR1 KGHSH, CDR2 LQKENI. This CDR3 is 14 amino acids long. V was cut by 3 bases and J by 6 bases, with 14 bases left in between. In nucleotides, the CDR3 is TGTGCCAGCTCACCGGACAAGGTCTCGAATGGCTACACCTTC. Translated: CASSPDKVSNGYTF.

The chain employs TRBV10-3 and TRBJ2-3; 9 bases align to TRBD2. J was trimmed by 6 bases and V by 6 bases; bases with no gene match: 10. Germline-derived CDR1 and CDR2 are ENHRY and SYGVKD. CDR3 length: 15 amino acids. CDR3 loop: CAIRGGLAGVDTQYF. DNA of the CDR3: TGTGCCATCAGGGGCGGGTTAGCGGGGGTGGATACGCAGTATTTT.

V usage is TRBV23-1 and J usage is TRBJ2-2; TRBD2 agrees at 12 bases. TRBV23-1 is an open reading frame, and its role is uncertain. The junction had 15 bases not matched to a gene; V was cut back by 7 bases and J by 3 bases. The CDR3 length is 19 residues. This chain's CDR3 is CASTPRASGRGWDTGELFF. CDR3 in DNA: TGCGCCAGCACCCCGCGGGCTAGCGGGAGGGGTTGGGACACCGGGGAGCTGTTTTTT.